This TCR beta chain was documented in a study of blood T cells in healthy people across ages. Findings of the study overall: Compared with aged donors, long-lived donors showed fewer expanded clones, suggesting selection. Per million T cells, TCR beta diversity dropped roughly linearly as age increased. Naive T cell percentage showed a strong correlation with TCR beta diversity.

PBMCs were isolated at a quantity of at least 7 million per sample. A second PCR of about 6 to 12 cycles used a sample-barcoded 5' primer and a J-beta primer mix. TCRdb passed the 5' RACE reads through MiXCR, listing each CDR3 protein once. The sample records some 1,800,000 distinct CDR3 sequences, roughly two fifths being singletons. Trimming removed 0 bases from V and 10 bases from J, with 16 bases in between. CDR3 length equals 15 residues. Germline V CDR1 and CDR2: SGHTA, FQGNSA. In its sample, this clonotype was seen a few times. Its antigen is currently unknown. This rearrangement joins TRBV7-2 to TRBJ2-1; a possible D gene is TRBD1 (6 bases). Sequenced sample: blood. This receptor was identified in a human donor in good health. CDR3 sequence: CASSLARLATGEQFF. CDR3 nucleotide sequence: TGTGCCAGCAGCTTAGCGAGGCTCGCAACAGGGGAGCAGTTCTTC. Looking up the rest from reference TRBV7-2 and TRBJ2-1 gives the full variable domain: GAGVSQSPSNKVTEKGKDVELRCDPISGHTALYWYRQSLGQGLEFLIYFQGNSAPDKSGLPSDRFSAERTGGSVSTLTIQRTQQEDSAVYLCASSLARLATGEQFFGPGTRLTVL.